This T cell receptor beta chain was profiled in a study of PD-L1 blockade in urothelial cancer (dated by TCRdb to 2015 to 2018). Study-level background: All patients started therapy around 2014 and received atezolizumab 1,200 mg intravenously every 3 weeks. About 90% of the roughly 29 patients were identified as males with urothelial cancer of bladder origin, and a prior smoking history was reported by 18 of 29 patients. An ECOG performance status of 0 or 1 was recorded for the patients, and 0 to 3 prior chemotherapy regimens had been received by the patients. Blood samples were analyzed at two time points: 3 weeks after treatment start (second dose) and 6 weeks after treatment start. Blood samples gave median yields of about 140,000 T cells and some 80,000 unique TCRs, along with a median clonality of 0.080. Somatic, immune and clinical correlates of response to PD-L1 blockade with atezolizumab in urothelial cancer were the focus of an exploratory multi-omic analysis. Pretreatment tumor samples and matched peripheral blood, collected serially before and after atezolizumab treatment, underwent TCR sequencing. Durable clinical benefit was defined as a progression-free survival longer than 6 months, and TCR features were additionally tested against progression-free survival and overall survival. In the same patients who had TCR sequencing, pretreatment tumors also underwent whole exome sequencing and RNA sequencing. About 10 patients achieved durable clinical benefit and some 21 did not. Pretreatment blood TCR-seq was available for about 27 patients, at least one posttreatment blood collection was obtained for 24 patients, and tumor TCR-seq was available for 24 patients.

Summary of the overall study and its limitations: Small sample size (n ≈ 28) and many exploratory analyses mean the results are intended to be hypothesis-generating. Patients with durable benefit showed greater expansion of tumor-associated TCR clones in peripheral blood 3 weeks after starting treatment (n ≈ 21, p = 0.022). A pretreatment peripheral blood TCR clonality below the median was linked to improved progression-free and overall survival.

From the germline V gene, CDR1 is SNHLY and CDR2 is FYNNEI. V is shortened by 3 bases, J by 1 base, and the region joining them spans 13 bases. The CDR3 holds 15 amino acids from the cysteine to the phenylalanine. The only DNA kept is the CDR3, 45 bases in frame from the first base. The label giving this sample's time point can be read as: pretreatment peripheral blood. The cohort included some 30 patients with locally advanced or metastatic urothelial carcinoma who were treated at Memorial Sloan Kettering on a trial protocol. Peripheral blood mononuclear cells were collected pretreatment and during treatment, with between 1 and 8 total time points obtained per patient. The Qiagen DNeasy Blood extraction kit was used to purify genomic DNA from total PBMCs and tumor samples. PBMCs were collected pretreatment and during treatment and were isolated and stored as previously described. To estimate absolute template abundance from read counts, synthetic TCR analog templates were spiked into each PCR. TCRbeta CDR3 regions were amplified from genomic DNA with bias-controlled V and J gene primers using the immunoSEQ assay. Rearranged TCRbeta segments were sequenced at approximately 20X coverage. Per the source publication's procedure: Clustering was used to correct sequencing errors, and CDR3s were annotated against IMGT so that V, D and J genes could be assigned. Only productive TCRbeta rearrangements were used in downstream analyses, excluding out-of-frame or stop-codon sequences. Clonality was calculated as one minus the Shannon entropy normalized by the log of the number of unique productive sequences. Clones differing between time points or between blood and tumor were identified by Fisher's exact test with Benjamini-Hochberg correction at adjusted p below 0.01. Imported from immuneACCESS, the table was reduced by TCRdb to in-frame sequences with V and J called. These copies leave out some clones; in studies compared against another copy, an unresolved V gene accounts for under half, and the cause of the remainder is not known. The V and J calls and clone size come from that table; D and trimming were worked out from the DNA. Here the sample has approximately 79,000 clones; around four fifths occur a single time. Clones ranked in the top ten supply approximately 7.1% of the sample.

Comments on this clone: No antigen is known for it. No qualities accompany the bases; no much larger clone lies one base away.

This receptor was obtained from a middle-aged man with urothelial cancer. The sample consisted of PBMCs, taken around atezolizumab (anti-PD-L1) treatment. The rearranged segments are TRBV2 and TRBJ2-7, and TRBD2 may be the D gene, going by 7 matching bases. The CDR3 reads CASSEGGGRSYEQYF. The sequence in DNA is TGTGCCAGCAGTGAGGGAGGGGGTAGATCCTACGAGCAGTACTTC.